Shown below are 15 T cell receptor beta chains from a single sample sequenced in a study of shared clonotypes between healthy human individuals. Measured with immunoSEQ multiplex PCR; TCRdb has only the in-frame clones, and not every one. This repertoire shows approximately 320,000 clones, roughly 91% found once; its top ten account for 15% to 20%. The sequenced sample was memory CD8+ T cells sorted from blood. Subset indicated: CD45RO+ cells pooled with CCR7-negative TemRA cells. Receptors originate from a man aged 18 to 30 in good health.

The CDR3 DNA follows: TGTGCCAGCAGCGGGGACGGGACTAGCGGAGAGACCCAGTACTTC. It specifies CASSGDGTSGETQYF. The rearrangement joins TRBV9 to TRBJ2-5; 11 nucleotides align to TRBD2. CDR1 and CDR2 from the germline V gene are SGDLS and YYNGEE. With 3 bases clipped from V and 4 bases from J, the junction kept 5 bases outside the gene matches. The CDR3 extends over 15 amino acids. Full variable domain (remainder filled in from reference TRBV9 and TRBJ2-5): DSGVTQTPKHLITATGQRVTLRCSPRSGDLSVYWYQQSLDQGLQFLIQYYNGEERAKGNILERFSAQQFPDLHSELNLSSLELGDSALYFCASSGDGTSGETQYFGPGTRLLVL.

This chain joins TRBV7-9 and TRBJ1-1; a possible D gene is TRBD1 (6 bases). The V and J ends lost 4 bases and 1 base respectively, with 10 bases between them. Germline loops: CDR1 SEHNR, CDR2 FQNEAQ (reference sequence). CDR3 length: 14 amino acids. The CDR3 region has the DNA TGTGCCAGCAGCTCACCACAGGGGAACACTGAAGCTTTCTTT. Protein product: CASSSPQGNTEAFF.

The CDR3, as DNA: TGTGCCAGCAGCTTGATCTGGAACACTGAAGCTTTCTTT. It is translated as CASSLIWNTEAFF. This rearrangement joins TRBV5-5 to TRBJ1-1; D gene ambiguous. The CDR3 is 13 residues long. Germline CDR1 reads SGHKS; CDR2 reads YYEKEE (reference sequence). Trimming stripped 1 base from V and 1 base from J, with 5 bases between.

Here the CDR3 DNA reads TGTGCCAGCAGTTTTCGAGGGCCTAACTATGGCTACACCTTC. Translation: CASSFRGPNYGYTF. The V and J genes are TRBV27 and TRBJ1-2; D gene uncertain. Germline loops: CDR1 MNHEY, CDR2 SMNVEV (reference sequence). The CDR3 totals 14 residues. V was cut by 3 bases and J by 0 bases, with 8 bases left in between.

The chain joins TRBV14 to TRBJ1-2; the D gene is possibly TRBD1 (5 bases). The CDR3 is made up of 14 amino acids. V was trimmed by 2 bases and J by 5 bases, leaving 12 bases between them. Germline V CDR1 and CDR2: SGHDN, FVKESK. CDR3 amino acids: CASSQSGGFYGYTF. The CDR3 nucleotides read TGTGCCAGCAGCCAAAGTGGGGGGTTTTATGGCTACACCTTC.

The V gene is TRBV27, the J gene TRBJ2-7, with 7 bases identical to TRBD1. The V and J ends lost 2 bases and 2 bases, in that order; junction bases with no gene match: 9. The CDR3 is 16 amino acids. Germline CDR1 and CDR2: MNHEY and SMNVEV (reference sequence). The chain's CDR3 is CASSLTVGDRAYEQYF. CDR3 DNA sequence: TGTGCCAGCAGTTTAACGGTCGGGGACAGAGCCTACGAGCAGTACTTC.

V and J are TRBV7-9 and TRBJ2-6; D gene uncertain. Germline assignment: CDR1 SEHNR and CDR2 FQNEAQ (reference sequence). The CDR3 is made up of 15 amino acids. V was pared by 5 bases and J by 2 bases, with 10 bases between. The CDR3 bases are TGTGCCAGCAGCCTTCGCGGTCCTGGGGCCAACGTCCTGACTTTC. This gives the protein CASSLRGPGANVLTF. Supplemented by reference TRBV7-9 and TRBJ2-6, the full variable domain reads DTGVSQNPRHKITKRGQNVTFRCDPISEHNRLYWYRQTLGQGPEFLTYFQNEAQLEKSRLLSDRFSAERPKGSFSTLEIQRTEQGDSAMYLCASSLRGPGANVLTFGAGSRLTVL.

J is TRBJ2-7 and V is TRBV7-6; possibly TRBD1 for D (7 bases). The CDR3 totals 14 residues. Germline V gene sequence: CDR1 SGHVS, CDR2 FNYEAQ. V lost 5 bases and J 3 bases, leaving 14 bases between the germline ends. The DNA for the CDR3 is TGTGCCAGCAGCCCGCGACAGGGACTCTACGAGCAGTACTTC. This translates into CASSPRQGLYEQYF. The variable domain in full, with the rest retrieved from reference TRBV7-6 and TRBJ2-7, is GAGVSQSPRYKVTKRGQDVALRCDPISGHVSLYWYRQALGQGPEFLTYFNYEAQQDKSGLPNDRFSAERPEGSISTLTIQRTEQRDSAMYRCASSPRQGLYEQYFGPGTRLTVT.

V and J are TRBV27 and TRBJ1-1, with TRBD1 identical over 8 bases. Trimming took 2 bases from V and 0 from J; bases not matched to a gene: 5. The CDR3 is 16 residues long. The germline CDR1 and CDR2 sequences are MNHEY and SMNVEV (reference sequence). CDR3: CASSLTGGRMNTEAFF. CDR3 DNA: TGTGCCAGCAGTTTAACAGGGGGTCGTATGAACACTGAAGCTTTCTTT.

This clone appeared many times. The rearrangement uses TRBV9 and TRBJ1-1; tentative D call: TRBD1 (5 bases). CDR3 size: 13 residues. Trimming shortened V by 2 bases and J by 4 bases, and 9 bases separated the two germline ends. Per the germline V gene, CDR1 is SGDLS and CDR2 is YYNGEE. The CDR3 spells CASSVDSLTEAFF. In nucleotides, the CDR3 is TGTGCCAGCAGCGTCGACAGTCTCACTGAAGCTTTCTTT.

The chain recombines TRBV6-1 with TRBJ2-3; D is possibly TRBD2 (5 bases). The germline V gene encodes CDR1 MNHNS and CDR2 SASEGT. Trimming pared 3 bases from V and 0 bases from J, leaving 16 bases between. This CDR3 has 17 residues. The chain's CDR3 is CASSEDSSGSSTDTQYF. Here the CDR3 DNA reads TGTGCCAGCAGTGAGGATTCCTCGGGGAGTAGCACAGATACGCAGTATTTT.

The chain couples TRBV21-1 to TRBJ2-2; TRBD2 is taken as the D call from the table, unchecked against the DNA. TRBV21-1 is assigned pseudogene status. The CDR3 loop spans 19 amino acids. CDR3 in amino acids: CASSKGPTRQWANTGELFF. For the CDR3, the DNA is TGTGCCAGCAGCAAGGGCCCGACTAGACAGTGGGCGAACACCGGGGAGCTGTTTTTT.

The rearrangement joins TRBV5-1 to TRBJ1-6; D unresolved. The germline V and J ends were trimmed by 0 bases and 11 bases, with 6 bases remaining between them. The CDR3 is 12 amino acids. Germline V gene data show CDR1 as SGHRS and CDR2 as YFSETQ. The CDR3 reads CASSLAGAPLHF. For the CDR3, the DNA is TGCGCCAGCAGCTTGGCCGGGGCACCCCTCCACTTT. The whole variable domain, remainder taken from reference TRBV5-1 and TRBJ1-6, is KAGVTQTPRYLIKTRGQQVTLSCSPISGHRSVSWYQQTPGQGLQFLFEYFSETQRNKGNFPGRFSGRQFSNSRSEMNVSTLELGDSALYLCASSLAGAPLHFGNGTRLTVT.

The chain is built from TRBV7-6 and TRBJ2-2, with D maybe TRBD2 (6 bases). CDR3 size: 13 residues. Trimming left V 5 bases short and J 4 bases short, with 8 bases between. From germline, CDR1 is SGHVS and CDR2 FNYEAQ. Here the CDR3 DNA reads TGTGCCAGCAGCCCCGGGGGCACCGGGGAGCTGTTTTTT. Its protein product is CASSPGGTGELFF.

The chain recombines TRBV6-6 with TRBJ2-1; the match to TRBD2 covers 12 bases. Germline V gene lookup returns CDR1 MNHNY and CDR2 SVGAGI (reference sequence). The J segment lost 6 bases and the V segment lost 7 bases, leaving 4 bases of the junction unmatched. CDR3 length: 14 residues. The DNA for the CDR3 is TGTGCCAGCAATCTAGCGGGGGGGCCCAATGAGCAGTTCTTC. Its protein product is CASNLAGGPNEQFF.